The present T cell receptor (beta chain) was sequenced within a study of shared clonotypes between healthy human individuals. Across the study: A donor's plate count was three for CD4 naive and three for CD4 memory; CD8 naive had two and CD8 memory one.

In germline, CDR1 is MNHEY, CDR2 SMNVEV (reference sequence). The V and J ends lost 2 bases and 2 bases respectively, with 7 bases between them. The CDR3 extends over 13 amino acids. CD45RO-negative CD8 cells positively selected for CCR7 made up the naive population, which excluded terminally differentiated effector memory CD45RA+ cells. Every donor, a Caucasian adult, lived in Nashville, Tennessee. Only in-frame clones appear in the TCRdb table, and some are missing; sequencing was by immunoSEQ multiplex PCR. The sample yields 2 million to 2.5 million clones, approximately 94% seen once. Worth noting for this clone: The sample carries other DNA sequences with the same CDR3.

The rearrangement links TRBV27 to TRBJ2-7; a possible D gene is TRBD2 (5 bases). The clonotype originates from a man aged 18 to 29 in good health. Some clones in this sample may be carry-over from other donors' samples. Sequenced material: naive CD8+ T cells from PBMCs. The CDR3 protein is CASSLGGTYEQYF. In DNA form, the CDR3 reads TGTGCCAGCAGTTTAGGAGGCACCTACGAGCAGTACTTC.